The entry below describes one TCR beta chain. This clonotype was recorded at least ten times. There is no known antigen for this receptor. No base quality values were provided; no much bigger clone lies one nucleotide off. The CDR3 spans 12 residues, from the cysteine through the phenylalanine. The sequence is cut down to CDR3 DNA, 36 bases in frame from base 1. The CDR1 and CDR2 encoded by the germline V gene (reference sequence) are DFQATT and SNEGSKA. The junction shows trimming of 0 bases on V and 0 bases on J, plus 0 bases between the germline ends. The time point label, as the study defines it: newly diagnosed GD, antithyroid drugs for less than 3 months. For both TCR sequencing and RNA sequencing, RNA was extracted from PBMCs in TRIzol. The diagnosis of Graves' disease followed American Thyroid Association guidelines. Patients were recruited from an endocrinology department in Xi'an, China. Each patient gave roughly 10 milliliters of peripheral blood, collected in an EDTA anticoagulant tube. Ficoll Paque Plus density gradient separation was used to isolate PBMCs, and no further T cell sorting was done. An Agilent 2100 Bioanalyzer and agarose gel were used to assess RNA quality, and a NanoDrop 2000 was used to measure RNA concentration.

The sample belongs to a study of regulatory T cells in long-lasting Graves disease (dated by TCRdb to the early 2020s). For the study in its entirety: Antithyroid drugs had been taken for less than 3 months by newly diagnosed Graves' disease patients. TCR sequencing covered 13 persistent and 20 or so newly diagnosed Graves' disease patients, approximately 33 samples in total. Persistent Graves' disease patients were compared with newly diagnosed Graves' disease patients by peripheral blood TCR sequencing and RNA sequencing. The study took place in China and was registered as a clinical trial.

Library preparation used multiplex PCR. The sample was run on an Illumina HiSeq 4000. CDR3 regions were amplified by Arm-PCR with iRepertoire HTBI primers to construct TCR beta libraries. Gel purification was performed on PCR products prior to sequencing. As for the original processing: A total of fewer than 80 TRBV and 14 TRBJ segments were identified across samples and were used for gene usage analysis of CDR3 amino acid clonotypes. COPE and FqMerger were used to merge filtered high-quality paired reads into contigs. BLAST was used to align contigs to the IMGT TRBV, TRBD and TRBJ reference genes, and CDR3 was defined following IMGT. Clonotypes above 0.1% frequency were classified as highly expanded clones. Repertoire diversity was measured by Shannon entropy, and V-J evenness by the Gini coefficient. Public clonotypes were defined as clonotypes shared by more than one individual. Through fastp at Q25 and MiXCR, TCRdb rebuilt clones from the public reads, retaining in-frame beta chains. Rows with one shared CDR3 protein collapse into an entry with the most common genes and DNA. TCRdb's processing, not the authors' own work, is the source of the V and J calls. Recorded for this sample are 550,000 to 700,000 distinct CDR3 sequences; about 16% of them occurred a single time. The ten most abundant clones make up approximately 12% of the sample.

Paper-wide results and their limitations: Persistent Graves' disease patients showed lower TCR Shannon entropy and fewer highly expanded clones than newly diagnosed patients, suggesting clonal expansion. Sequencing and analysis were restricted to the TCR beta chain. Because the primary lesion, thyroid tissue, could not be accessed, the study looked at peripheral blood alone. Patients with persistent disease shared more public clonotypes (around 2,700) than newly diagnosed patients did (about 1,000). The authors noted that the small sample size was a limitation that may lower accuracy. TRBV28, TRBJ1-2 and TRBJ2-5 were preferentially used in persistent disease, while TRBV20-1 and TRBJ2-1 were favored in newly diagnosed disease.

The same sample was also used in a study of T cells in Graves' hyperthyroidism and ophthalmopathy. The second source states: Stable Graves' hyperthyroidism was defined as the absence of progression to ophthalmopathy over 18 months of follow-up. Hyperthyroidism patients were aged 18 to 65 years and newly diagnosed, with disease duration of less than 2 months. The study excluded patients with uncontrolled infections, other autoimmune diseases, pregnancy or lactation. Clinical symptoms, serum thyroxine and TRAb, thyroid ultrasound, and orbital computed tomography formed the basis for the diagnoses. For the first round of RT-PCR on the TCR CDR3, the HTBI primer set was used together with the Qiagen OneStep RT-PCR kit. Most expanded thyroid clonotypes (frequency above 0.001) were also detected in blood, suggesting blood repertoires may reflect thyroid immune responses. A model built on a 13 V-J signature distinguished ophthalmopathy from stable hyperthyroidism, reaching 87.88% sensitivity and under 84% specificity in cross-validation and 80%/75% in testing. In validation, the model predicted progression to ophthalmopathy with around 71% sensitivity and about 73% specificity, a median of around 6.6 months before onset. To identify distinguishing TCR V-J signatures, a discovery cohort of around 100 patients was used, comprising fewer than 45 with Graves' ophthalmopathy and about 59 with stable Graves' hyperthyroidism. Prospective prediction of ophthalmopathy was tested in an independent validation cohort of fewer than 20 hyperthyroidism patients and some 17 patients who later progressed to ophthalmopathy. The 100 discovery patients were randomly divided into training and test sets at a 7:3 ratio. In addition, the study compared T-cell repertoires in thyroid tissue and in blood from about 6 Graves' hyperthyroidism patients. After sampling, hyperthyroidism patients received methimazole starting at 30 mg daily, and ophthalmopathy patients received high-dose intravenous methylprednisolone. The libraries were constructed in a second round of multiplex PCR and then size-selected and purified. Libraries were sequenced paired-end with 100 bp reads on an Illumina HiSeq2000. SOAPnuke was used to process the raw data, removing reads that contained adapters or uncalled bases, had a mean Phred below 15, or lacked an exact match to the constant primer or identifier. High-quality paired reads were merged using COPE v1.2.5, and each unique nucleotide sequence was defined as a clonotype. MiTCR v1.1 was used to align the clonotypes against IMGT TRBV, TRBD and TRBJ reference segments. The analysis was restricted to V-J combinations with a frequency above 0.0001, which together covered just over 98% of the repertoires. The TCS score was defined as the ratio of F50 (clonal expansion) to E x V (chaos), calculated using BLOSUM62-based TCRdist between CDR3 peptides within each V-J. Welch's t-statistics and random forest reduced some 510 V-J features to about 13, which were used in a naive Bayes classifier (R e1071). No statistical method was used to set the sample size in advance, and investigators knew the group allocation. According to the paper, TCR Vbeta CDR3 sequencing was carried out on some 140 peripheral blood samples, which came from fewer than 50 ophthalmopathy, 70 to 80 hyperthyroidism and roughly 17 progressor patients.

The TCR comes from a man aged 18 to 29 with Graves disease. Donor details come from another sample of the same person, matched by shared clones. The rearrangement combines TRBV20-1 with TRBJ1-5; the D gene is not confidently resolved. This sample comprised peripheral blood mononuclear cells (PBMCs), obtained at new diagnosis, from a patient treated with antithyroid drugs. DNA sequence: TGCAGTGCTAGAGATAGCAATCAGCCCCAGCATTTT. It encodes CSARDSNQPQHF.